This T cell receptor (beta chain) emerged from a study of blood T cell repertoires in COVID-19. Authors' methods: Amplification with reference gene primers provided the estimates of nucleated cell counts. The table came from immunoSEQ multiplex PCR; TCRdb's copy has only in-frame clones and leaves some out. V, J and clone size were drawn from that table, and D and trimming were deduced from the DNA. Of a few hundred thousand clones listed, roughly 89% are singletons. The specimen sequenced was PBMCs or T cells enriched from blood (not recorded which). This clonotype was sampled from a woman in her fifties or sixties who had recovered from COVID-19.

In nucleotides, the CDR3 is TGTGCCAGTAGTCTTGGACAGGGGGAGCAGTACTTC. Encoded protein: CASSLGQGEQYF. J is TRBJ2-7 and V is TRBV19; 9 positions agree with TRBD1. J gave up 7 bases and V 5 bases, and 3 bases lay outside the gene matches. CDR1 is LNHDA, CDR2 SQIVND, per germline (reference sequence). This CDR3 region has 12 residues. Filled out from reference TRBV19 and TRBJ2-7, the complete variable domain reads DGGITQSPKYLFRKEGQNVTLSCEQNLNHDAMYWYRQDPGQGLRLIYYSQIVNDFQKGDIAEGYSVSREKKESFPLTVTSAQKNPTAFYLCASSLGQGEQYFGPGTRLTVT.